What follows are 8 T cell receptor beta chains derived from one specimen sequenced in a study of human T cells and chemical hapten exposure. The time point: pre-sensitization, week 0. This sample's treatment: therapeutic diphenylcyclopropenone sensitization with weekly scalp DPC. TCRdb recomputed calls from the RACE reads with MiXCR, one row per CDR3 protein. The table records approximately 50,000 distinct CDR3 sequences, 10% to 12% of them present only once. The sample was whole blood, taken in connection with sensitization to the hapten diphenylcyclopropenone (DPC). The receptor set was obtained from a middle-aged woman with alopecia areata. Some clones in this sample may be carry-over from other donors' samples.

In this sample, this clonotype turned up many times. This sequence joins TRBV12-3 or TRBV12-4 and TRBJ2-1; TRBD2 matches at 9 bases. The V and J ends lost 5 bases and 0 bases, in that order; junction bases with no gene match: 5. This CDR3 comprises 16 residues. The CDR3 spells CASSAGLASSYNEQFF. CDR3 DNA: TGTGCCAGCAGTGCCGGACTAGCGAGCTCCTACAATGAGCAGTTCTTC.

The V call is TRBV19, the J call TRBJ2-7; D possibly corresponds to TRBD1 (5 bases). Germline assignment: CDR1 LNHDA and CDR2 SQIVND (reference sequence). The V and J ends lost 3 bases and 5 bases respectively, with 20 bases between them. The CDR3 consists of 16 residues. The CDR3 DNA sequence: TGTGCCAGTAGTATTGAACAGGCTGCGCTATTGAACGAGCAGTACTTC. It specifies CASSIEQAALLNEQYF.

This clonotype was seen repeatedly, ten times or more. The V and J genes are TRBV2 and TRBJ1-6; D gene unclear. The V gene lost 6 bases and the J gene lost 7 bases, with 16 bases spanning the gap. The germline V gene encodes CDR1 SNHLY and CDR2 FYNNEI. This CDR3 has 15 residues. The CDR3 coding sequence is TGTGCCAGCAGCGCCGCCCAACAAGTAAATTCACCCCTCCACTTT. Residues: CASSAAQQVNSPLHF.

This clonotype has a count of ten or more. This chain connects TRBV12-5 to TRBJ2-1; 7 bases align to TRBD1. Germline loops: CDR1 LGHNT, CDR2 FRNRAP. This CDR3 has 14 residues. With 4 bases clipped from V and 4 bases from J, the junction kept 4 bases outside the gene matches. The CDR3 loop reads CASGSDRDYNEQFF. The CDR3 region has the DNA TGTGCTAGTGGTTCCGACAGGGATTACAATGAGCAGTTCTTC.

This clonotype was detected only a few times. The CDR3 sequence is CASSLMVGASPEAFF. For the CDR3, the DNA is TGTGCCAGCAGCTTGATGGTGGGGGCCTCACCTGAAGCTTTCTTT. The genes are TRBV7-3 and TRBJ1-1; D possibly corresponds to TRBD1 (6 bases). This CDR3 region has 15 residues. CDR1 and CDR2 from the germline V gene are SGHTA and FQGTGA. The V end was cut by 3 bases, the J end by 6 bases, with 17 bases between.

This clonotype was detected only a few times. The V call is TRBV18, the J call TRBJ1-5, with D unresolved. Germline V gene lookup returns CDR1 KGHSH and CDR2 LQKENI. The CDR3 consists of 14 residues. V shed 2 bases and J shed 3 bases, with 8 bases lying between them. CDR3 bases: TGTGCCAGCTCACCAGGGAGGGCCAATCAGCCCCAGCATTTT. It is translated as CASSPGRANQPQHF.

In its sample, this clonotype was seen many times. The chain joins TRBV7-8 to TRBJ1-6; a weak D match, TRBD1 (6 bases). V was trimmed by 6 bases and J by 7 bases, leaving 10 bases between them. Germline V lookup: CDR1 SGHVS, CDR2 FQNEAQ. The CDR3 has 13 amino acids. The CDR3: CASRPGQNSPLHF. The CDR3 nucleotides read TGTGCCAGCAGGCCCGGACAGAATTCACCCCTCCACTTT.

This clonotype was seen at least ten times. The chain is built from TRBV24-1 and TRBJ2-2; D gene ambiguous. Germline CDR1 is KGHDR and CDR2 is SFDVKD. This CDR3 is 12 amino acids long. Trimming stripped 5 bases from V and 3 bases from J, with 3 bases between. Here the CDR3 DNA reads TGTGCCACCAGTGGTTACACCGGGGAGCTGTTTTTT. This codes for CATSGYTGELFF.